This T cell receptor beta chain was identified during a study of T cell responses to AZD1222 COVID-19 vaccine. Analysis merged second doses at about 4 or about 12 weeks. Study-level findings and limits: Variant regions that are unmutated are reportedly the target of nearly half of spike-specific TCRs. Donor demographics were predominantly white British with a female majority; clonal diversity may be underestimated. Only six or seven AZD1222 recipients tested seropositive at baseline.

Trimming cost V 4 bases and J 2 bases, with 9 bases left between them. The CDR3 covers 13 residues. On this clone: Antigen unknown.

Generated by immunoSEQ multiplex PCR, the TCRdb table keeps only in-frame clones and is missing some. Here the sample spans about 26,000 clones, 88% being singletons. The sequence derives from an adult who received the AZD1222 COVID-19 vaccine. The rearrangement links TRBV12-3 or TRBV12-4 to TRBJ2-7; D may be TRBD1 (6 bases). Source: peripheral blood, taken 28 days after the second AZD1222 dose. For the CDR3, the DNA is TGTGCCAGCAGTTGGCAGGGGCCCTACGAGCAGTACTTC. This codes for CASSWQGPYEQYF.